A single sample is the source of the 9 T cell receptor beta chains below, sequenced in a study of beta chain features in type 1 diabetes. Every isolated RNA sample was fully reverse transcribed, so sequencing captured expressed TCRB transcripts. Data came from immunoSEQ multiplex PCR; TCRdb stores just in-frame clones and leaves some out. This sample has some 150,000 clones, with roughly 10% found just once. The sample consisted of central memory CD4+ T cells from blood. The receptors shown here come from a man younger than 35 in good health.

This clone was seen a few times. V usage is TRBV15 and J usage is TRBJ2-7, with unresolved D. V was clipped by 0 bases and J by 3 bases, with 6 bases between them. CDR3 length equals 13 residues. Looked up from germline, CDR1 is LNHNV and CDR2 is YYDKDF (reference sequence). This chain's CDR3 is CATSRDVGYEQYF. In nucleotides, the CDR3 is TGTGCCACCAGCAGAGATGTGGGCTACGAGCAGTACTTC.

This clone was seen only a few times. This rearrangement joins TRBV5-1 to TRBJ2-6, with 7 bases that match TRBD2. V shed 4 bases and J 2 bases; nucleotides not matched to a gene: 12. The germline V gene encodes CDR1 SGHRS and CDR2 YFSETQ. The CDR3 is 18 amino acids. CDR3 nucleotide sequence: TGCGCCAGCAGCACCTCTACAACTAGCGCAGCTGGGGCCAACGTCCTGACTTTC. Its translation: CASSTSTTSAAGANVLTF. The full variable domain, with the rest looked up from reference TRBV5-1 and TRBJ2-6, is KAGVTQTPRYLIKTRGQQVTLSCSPISGHRSVSWYQQTPGQGLQFLFEYFSETQRNKGNFPGRFSGRQFSNSRSEMNVSTLELGDSALYLCASSTSTTSAAGANVLTFGAGSRLTVL.

This clone came up a few times. The rearrangement uses TRBV9 and TRBJ2-7; D uncertain. This CDR3 region has 15 residues. V lost 2 bases to trimming and J lost 0 bases, with 12 bases between them. Germline-derived CDR1 and CDR2 are SGDLS and YYNGEE. CDR3 region: CASSVDVKNSYEQYF. The DNA for the CDR3 is TGTGCCAGCAGCGTTGATGTGAAAAACTCCTACGAGCAGTACTTC.

A few counts support this clone. The gene calls are TRBV7-2 and TRBJ2-5; possible D gene TRBD1, 5 bases. Germline loops: CDR1 SGHTA, CDR2 FQGNSA. Trimming left V 5 bases short and J 5 bases short, with 15 bases between. The CDR3 is made up of 14 amino acids. The DNA of the CDR3 is TGTGCCAGCAGCCTAAACCAGGGTACGGAGACCCAGTACTTC. It is translated as CASSLNQGTETQYF.

The chain combines TRBV7-6 with TRBJ2-3; D is perhaps TRBD1 (6 bases). The CDR3 has 17 residues. Trimming took 5 bases from V and 6 from J, leaving 24 bases between them. CDR1 is SGHVS, CDR2 FNYEAQ, per germline. CDR3 in amino acids: CASSPRRGSGDADTQYF. CDR3 coding DNA: TGTGCCAGCAGCCCACGAAGGGGGTCCGGGGACGCGGATACGCAGTATTTT.

This clone has a handful of counts. This sequence joins TRBV20-1 and TRBJ2-4, with D hard to call. V was clipped by 7 bases and J by 5 bases, with 9 bases between them. The germline V gene encodes CDR1 DFQATT and CDR2 SNEGSKA (reference sequence). This CDR3 has 11 amino acids. The CDR3 region has the DNA TGCAGTGTACGAGTGGAAAACATTCAGTACTTC. As protein: CSVRVENIQYF.

This clone was detected a few times. The chain has TRBV27 and TRBJ1-1; D might be TRBD1 (5 bases). Trimming took 6 bases from V and 2 from J, leaving 13 bases between them. In germline, CDR1 is MNHEY, CDR2 SMNVEV (reference sequence). The CDR3 is 14 residues long. DNA for the CDR3: TGTGCCAGCAGGCGGGACCCTAAAAACACTGAAGCTTTCTTT. Translation gives CASRRDPKNTEAFF.

This clone was found many times. The chain recombines TRBV30 with TRBJ2-5, with D possibly TRBD1 on 5 matching bases. In germline, CDR1 is GTSNPN, CDR2 SVGIG (reference sequence). The CDR3 totals 12 residues. The V and J ends lost 8 bases and 6 bases respectively, with 16 bases between them. Here the CDR3 DNA reads TGTGCCCTTGGGGCCCTGGGGAAGACCCAGTACTTC. Protein: CALGALGKTQYF.

CDR3 region: CASSPLAGAGSEQYF. The CDR3 DNA reads as TGTGCCAGCTCACCATTGGCAGGGGCCGGTAGCGAGCAGTACTTC. The rearrangement links TRBV18 to TRBJ2-7; a weak D match, TRBD1 (6 bases). The CDR3 is 15 amino acids. With 2 bases removed from V and 6 bases from J, the gap between germline ends came to 17 bases. Germline V gene lookup returns CDR1 KGHSH and CDR2 LQKENI.